Listed below are T cell receptor beta chains from one sample, sequenced in a study of T-cell memory formation after mild COVID-19. TCRdb reprocessed the 5' RACE reads via MiXCR and lists one record per CDR3 protein. In the table there are 400,000 to 500,000 distinct CDR3 sequences, around 19% of which are singletons. The sample taken for sequencing was PBMCs or a T cell subset sorted from them (not recorded which). These receptors all stem from an adult woman who had mild COVID-19 (a few samples of this study predate the infection). Cell type and time point are not known. Each CDR3 is given with its conserved first and last residue. D genes are given only for firm matches. Not every row has a clone size; where given, it reads once, few, many or a size class.

TRBV4-3	-	-	TRBJ2-1	TGCGCCAGCAGCCAAGGACTAGGGTACTTGAATGAGCAGTTCTTC	CASSQGLGYLNEQFF
TRBV12-3/TRBV12-4	few	-	TRBJ2-2	TGTGCCAGCAGTTATACTATGACCGGGGAGCTGTTTTTT	CASSYTMTGELFF
TRBV12-3/TRBV12-4	-	-	TRBJ1-1	TGTGCCAGCAGTCCCCGAGGGGAGAGCACTGAAGCTTTCTTT	CASSPRGESTEAFF
TRBV6-2/TRBV6-3	few	-	TRBJ1-2	TGTGCCAGCAGTCCTCATTACAGACACTTTAACTATGGCTACACCTTC	CASSPHYRHFNYGYTF
TRBV6-1	-	TRBD1	TRBJ1-5	TGTGCCAGCAGTGCCCGGGACAGGTCTAATCAGCCCCAGCATTTT	CASSARDRSNQPQHF
TRBV29-1	-	TRBD1	TRBJ1-1	TGCAGCGTTAGCACAGGGGGGACCGGTTCTGAAGCTTTCTTT	CSVSTGGTGSEAFF
TRBV10-3	-	TRBD2	TRBJ2-3	TGTGCCATCACCGAGCAAAGCGGGAGTGATACGCAGTATTTT	CAITEQSGSDTQYF
TRBV20-1	-	-	TRBJ1-2	TGCAGTGCTGACCCAGGACCCTATGGCTACACCTTC	CSADPGPYGYTF
TRBV3-1	-	-	TRBJ2-5	TGTGCCAGCAGCCCTCCGACTGGGGGAGAGACCCAGTACTTC	CASSPPTGGETQYF
TRBV7-9	-	TRBD1	TRBJ1-1	TGTGCCAGCAGCCGCCCTGAGACAGGGCCTCAGAACACTGAAGCTTTCTTT	CASSRPETGPQNTEAFF
TRBV12-3/TRBV12-4	-	TRBD1	TRBJ1-2	TGTGCCAGCAGTTATTCAGGGGGATCCTACACCTTC	CASSYSGGSYTF
TRBV12-3/TRBV12-4	few	TRBD2	TRBJ2-7	TGTGCCAGCAGACAGGGACTAGCGGTCGGGGACGAGCAGTACTTC	CASRQGLAVGDEQYF
TRBV7-6	-	TRBD2	TRBJ2-1	TGTGCCAGCAGCCAACGGGGGGGCTCCATATATGAGCAGTTCTTC	CASSQRGGSIYEQFF
TRBV11-2	-	TRBD1	TRBJ2-1	TGTGCCAGCGGTTTAGACAGGGGGTCCTACAATGAGCAGTTCTTC	CASGLDRGSYNEQFF
TRBV24-1	few	TRBD2	TRBJ2-1	TGTGCCACCAGTGATCAAATCGAAGGACTAGCGGGATATCATGAGCAGTTCTTC	CATSDQIEGLAGYHEQFF
TRBV5-1	once	TRBD2	TRBJ2-3	TGCGCCAGCAGCTTGAGTCAGCTAGCGGGGGGCCCAGATACGCAGTATTTT	CASSLSQLAGGPDTQYF
TRBV12-3/TRBV12-4	many	-	TRBJ1-2	TGTGCCAGCAGTCCGCGGGGGAGGGGCTATGGCTACACCTTC	CASSPRGRGYGYTF
TRBV29-1	-	TRBD1	TRBJ2-3	TGCAGCGTTGACTTGGACAGGGGCACAGATACGCAGTATTTT	CSVDLDRGTDTQYF
TRBV7-8	few	-	TRBJ1-5	TGTGCCAGCAGCCCTCTGGGGGCCCGGGAGCCCCAGCATTTT	CASSPLGAREPQHF
TRBV11-2	-	TRBD2	TRBJ2-1	TGTGCCAGCAGCTTACGTGGGACGGCGGGGGAGTTCTTC	CASSLRGTAGEFF
TRBV19	few	-	TRBJ2-7	TGTGCCAGTAGTATCTCCGGTGGTTTAGCGTACTCCTACGAGCAGTACTTC	CASSISGGLAYSYEQYF
TRBV7-3	-	-	TRBJ2-3	TGTGCCAGCAGCCCAGGCCCGGACAGAAGCACAGATACGCAGTATTTT	CASSPGPDRSTDTQYF
TRBV10-3	-	TRBD1	TRBJ2-1	TGTGCCATCAGTGAGCCTACAGGGGTCAATGAGCAGTTCTTC	CAISEPTGVNEQFF
TRBV20-1	-	-	TRBJ1-1	TGCAGTGCGGATCCGAGGTTCACTGAAGCTTTCTTT	CSADPRFTEAFF
TRBV27	few	-	TRBJ1-5	TGTGCCAGCAGTTTACTGGGAGCGGGACAGCCCCAGCATTTT	CASSLLGAGQPQHF
TRBV4-1	few	-	TRBJ2-1	TGCGCCAGCAGCCAAGTGTCTGGGAATGAGCAGTTCTTC	CASSQVSGNEQFF
TRBV18	-	-	TRBJ1-2	TGTGCCAGCTCACCCCGCAACCTGGGGACGAATGGCTACACCTTC	CASSPRNLGTNGYTF
TRBV13	-	TRBD1	TRBJ1-6	TGTGCCAGCAGCCCGGGACAGGCCGCTTCACCCCTCCACTTT	CASSPGQAASPLHF
TRBV11-1	-	TRBD2	TRBJ2-1	TGTGCCAGCAGCCAGCGGACTAGCCACAATGAGCAGTTCTTC	CASSQRTSHNEQFF
TRBV11-1	few	TRBD2	TRBJ2-7	TGTGCCAGCAGTCCGCGGGGAGGGTTGATGGAGTCGGAAGAGCAGTACTTC	CASSPRGGLMESEEQYF
TRBV11-3	few	TRBD2	TRBJ2-1	TGTGCCAGCAGCTTTGGACTAGCGGAGACAGCCGCTTACAATGAGCAGTTCTTC	CASSFGLAETAAYNEQFF
TRBV18	-	-	TRBJ1-1	TGTGCCAGCTCCGAGAATTCCAGGGGAAGTACTGAAGCTTTCTTT	CASSENSRGSTEAFF
TRBV6-4	-	TRBD1	TRBJ1-1	TGTGCCAGCAGGGGGGACAGGGGGGCGAACACTGAAGCTTTCTTT	CASRGDRGANTEAFF
TRBV5-5	few	-	TRBJ2-1	TGTGCCAGCAGCTTGAACACGGACCCTCGGGGGTACAATGAGCAGTTCTTC	CASSLNTDPRGYNEQFF
TRBV3-1	-	-	TRBJ1-5	TGTGCCAGCAGCCAAGGTCTGATTGGGGTTGGACAGCCCCAGCATTTT	CASSQGLIGVGQPQHF
TRBV7-6	-	-	TRBJ2-2	TGTGCCAGCAGCGTCGTACCGAACACCGGGGAGCTGTTTTTT	CASSVVPNTGELFF
TRBV4-2	-	TRBD1	TRBJ2-7	TGTGCCAGCAGCGCGGGACCGGGACAGGGTATCTACGAGCAGTACTTC	CASSAGPGQGIYEQYF
TRBV7-2	-	TRBD1	TRBJ2-1	TGTGCCAGCAGCTACAGGACAGGCCCCTACAATGAGCAGTTCTTC	CASSYRTGPYNEQFF
TRBV24-1	few	-	TRBJ2-4	TGTGCCACCAGTGATTTTCGGGGGATTCAGTACTTC	CATSDFRGIQYF
TRBV12-3/TRBV12-4	-	-	TRBJ2-1	TGTGCCAGCTGCGACGGTTTGGGCAATGAGCAGTTCTTC	CASCDGLGNEQFF